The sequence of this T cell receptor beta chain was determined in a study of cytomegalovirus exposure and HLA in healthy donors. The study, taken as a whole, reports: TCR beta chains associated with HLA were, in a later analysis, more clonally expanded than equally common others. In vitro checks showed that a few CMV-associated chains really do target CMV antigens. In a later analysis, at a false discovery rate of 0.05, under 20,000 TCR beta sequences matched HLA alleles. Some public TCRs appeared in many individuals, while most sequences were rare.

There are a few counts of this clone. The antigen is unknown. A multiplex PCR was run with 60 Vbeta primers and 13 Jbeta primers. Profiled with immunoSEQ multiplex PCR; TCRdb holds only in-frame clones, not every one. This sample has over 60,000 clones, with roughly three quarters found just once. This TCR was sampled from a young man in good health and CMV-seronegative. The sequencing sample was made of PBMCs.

CDR3 residues: CASSWDRLNTEAFF. The CDR3 DNA is TGTGCCAGCAGCTGGGACAGGTTGAACACTGAAGCTTTCTTT. The chain combines TRBV7-2 with TRBJ1-1; TRBD1 agrees at 8 bases. This CDR3 is built from 14 residues. With 4 bases clipped from V and 0 bases from J, the junction kept 1 base outside the gene matches. Germline V CDR1 and CDR2: SGHTA, FQGNSA.